What follows describes a single TCR beta chain. This clone was detected only a few times. Its antigen target is currently unknown. No clone much larger than this one lies a single base away; base qualities are absent. The source of the sample is a study of T cell responses to AZD1222 COVID-19 vaccine (dated by TCRdb to about 2021). Looking at the study overall: AZD1222 recipients with second doses at about 4 weeks or about 12 weeks were pooled, because spike-specific TCR depth and breadth did not differ between schedules. TCR sequencing covered more than 230 trial participants: around 210 given two doses of AZD1222 and about 26 given two doses of MenACWY control vaccine. Trial participants were enrolled by age into subgroups of 18-55, 56-69 and 70-plus years, and roughly 150, 30 and 60 TCR-sequenced participants, respectively, were included in these subgroups.

The CDR3 regions of human TCRbeta chains were analyzed by immunosequencing. The paper's data handling went like this. TCRs in the repertoires were matched against a reference library of SARS-CoV-2-specific TCRs that had been generated with the MIRA antigen-specificity platform. Breadth was defined as the fraction of unique TCRs that were SARS-CoV-2-associated, and depth was defined as the fraction of total T cells that were SARS-CoV-2-associated. Using the MIRA data, each spike-specific TCR was mapped to the spike region that the TCR reacts to and placed in a CD4 or CD8 class. Log10-transformed breadth and depth values were compared by one-way ANOVA with Sidak's multiple comparisons tests. The table comes from immuneACCESS by way of TCRdb, which keeps in-frame sequences with V and J called. Part of the clones is missing from these tables; in studies checked, under half for an unresolved V gene and the rest for unknown reasons. V and J calls and clone size are copied from that table; D and trimming were computed from the DNA. This sample is represented by around 140,000 clones; 90% to 95% of them were singletons. Approximately 5% of the sample rests with the top ten.

In the paper's terms, the time point label means: baseline before first vaccination. Samples from vaccinated people were obtained from the UK trials COV001 and COV002, which included a single-blind randomized controlled phase 2/3 trial of AZD1222 (ChAdOx1 nCoV-19) in healthy adults. Trial participant PBMC samples were collected at day 0 and day 28 after the second dose for TCRbeta chain sequencing. Study-wide findings and limitations: The whole spike protein was spanned by vaccine-associated CD4 TCRs, and dominant responses were seen in regions 160-218 and 743-854. Reportedly, almost half of the unique spike-specific TCRs recognized epitopes lying outside the regions that are mutated in the B.1.351 and B.1.1.7 variants. In the small 56-69-year group, the increase in depth fell short of significance, most likely because of low power. Because no day 14 peak-response samples were available, repertoires were characterized only after the peak T cell response. After two AZD1222 doses, both the breadth and the depth of spike-specific TCRs were significantly higher than at day 0 and than in MenACWY recipients. Participants were mostly white British and included more females than males, and it was suggested by the authors that clonal diversity may have been underestimated. Only six or seven AZD1222 recipients were SARS-CoV-2 seropositive at baseline, limiting conclusions about previously exposed vaccinees.

The sequenced sample was peripheral blood, obtained on day 0 of AZD1222 vaccination. This receptor was taken from an adult in good health.

The DNA sequence reads TGTGCCAGCAGCTCCGGGACAGTTAGCAATCAGCCCCAGCATTTT. It specifies CASSSGTVSNQPQHF. This receptor chain uses TRBV7-8 and TRBJ1-5; 7 junctional bases match TRBD1. The CDR3, from cysteine to phenylalanine, totals 15 residues. Of all the DNA, just the CDR3 is kept, 45 bases in frame from base 1. According to the germline V gene, CDR1 reads SGHVS and CDR2 reads FQNEAQ. Germline trimming: 4 bases from V, 0 bases from J; junction bases outside gene matches: 3.